These 21 T cell receptor beta chains came from one sample sequenced in a study of blood T cell repertoires in COVID-19. Sequencing was performed with immunoSEQ multiplex PCR; in TCRdb, only in-frame clones are kept and a portion is missing. The table includes just under 300,000 clones, about 87% detected once. Sequenced: peripheral blood. The receptors originated from a man between 65 and 80 years old with acute or convalescent COVID-19.

The chain uses TRBV3-1 (or the pseudogene TRBV3-2) and TRBJ1-5; possible D gene TRBD1, 5 bases. There are 17 residues in the CDR3. V was pared by 0 bases and J by 2 bases, with 14 bases between. Germline lookup yields CDR1 LGHDT and CDR2 YNNKEL (reference sequence). In DNA, the CDR3 is TGTGCCAGCAGCCAAGACGCGGCGGGGGTCGGCAATCAGCCCCAGCATTTT. This sequence encodes CASSQDAAGVGNQPQHF.

The gene calls are TRBV18 and TRBJ1-2; TRBD1 aligns across 10 bases. Germline V lookup: CDR1 KGHSH, CDR2 LQKENI. V lost 3 bases, J lost 6 bases, and 7 bases stayed unmatched. The CDR3 runs to 15 residues. This CDR3 reads CASSPETGGVDGYTF. The CDR3 nucleotides read TGTGCCAGCTCACCGGAGACAGGGGGCGTGGATGGCTACACCTTC. The full variable domain, in which reference TRBV18 and TRBJ1-2 provide the parts outside the CDR3, is NAGVMQNPRHLVRRRGQEARLRCSPMKGHSHVYWYRQLPEEGLKFMVYLQKENIIDESGMPKERFSAEFPKEGPSILRIQQVVRGDSAAYFCASSPETGGVDGYTFGSGTRLTVV.

This chain connects TRBV20-1 to TRBJ1-1, with D possibly TRBD1 on 6 matching bases. The V end lost 1 base, the J end lost 10 bases, and 10 bases lay between the germline ends. The germline gives CDR1 DFQATT, CDR2 SNEGSKA (reference sequence). The CDR3 is 11 amino acids. The CDR3 DNA reads as TGCAGTGCTAGAGTAGGGGGGGCAGCTTTCTTT. Translating gives CSARVGGAAFF.

V and J are TRBV2 and TRBJ1-3, with D possibly being TRBD1 (6 bases). Trimming took off 5 bases at V and 2 bases at J, with 10 bases between the two ends. In germline, CDR1 is SNHLY, CDR2 FYNNEI. The CDR3 loop spans 14 amino acids. CDR3 region: CASSLQGTGNTIYF. The DNA of the CDR3 is TGTGCCAGCAGTTTACAGGGTACTGGAAACACCATATATTTT.

This clone was detected a few times. The chain has TRBV7-8 and TRBJ2-7; 10 positions match TRBD2. Germline V gene lookup returns CDR1 SGHVS and CDR2 FQNEAQ. The CDR3 totals 17 residues. The V segment lost 1 base and the J segment 3 bases; nucleotides outside the gene matches: 9. This chain's CDR3 is CASSLVGAGTSDYEQYF. The CDR3 nucleotides are TGTGCCAGCAGCTTAGTCGGGGCGGGGACTAGCGACTACGAGCAGTACTTC.

The chain employs TRBV7-3 and TRBJ1-4; D uncertain. V lost 5 bases, J lost 1 base, and 14 bases lay in between. CDR1 is SGHTA, CDR2 FQGTGA, per germline. The length of the CDR3 is 16 residues. This chain's CDR3 is CASSSPTGLTNEKLFF. CDR3 nucleotides: TGTGCCAGCAGCAGCCCAACGGGATTAACTAATGAAAAACTGTTTTTT.

The gene calls are TRBV2 and TRBJ1-5; D is perhaps TRBD1 (6 bases). Trimming pared 4 bases from V and 11 bases from J, leaving 15 bases between. The germline gives CDR1 SNHLY, CDR2 FYNNEI. This CDR3 has 13 amino acids. The CDR3 bases are TGTGCCAGCAGTGGTTGGGACATGGGAGCCCAGCATTTT. Protein: CASSGWDMGAQHF.

The chain has TRBV2 and TRBJ2-2; perhaps TRBD1 as D (6 bases). V was trimmed by 7 bases and J by 1 base, leaving 10 bases between them. The germline V gene encodes CDR1 SNHLY and CDR2 FYNNEI. This CDR3 is 14 amino acids long. The CDR3 coding sequence is TGTGCCAGCATGAACAGGGAGAACACCGGGGAGCTGTTTTTT. Translated, it gives CASMNRENTGELFF.

V gene TRBV30 combines with J gene TRBJ1-6, with D possibly being TRBD1 (6 bases). Germline CDR1 reads GTSNPN; CDR2 reads SVGIG (reference sequence). CDR3 length: 16 residues. V lost 3 bases and J lost 1, with 13 bases in between. The CDR3: CAWRNQQGSYNSPLHF. CDR3 nucleotide sequence: TGTGCCTGGAGGAACCAACAGGGATCCTATAATTCACCCCTCCACTTT.

This sequence joins TRBV4-3 and TRBJ2-3; perhaps TRBD2 as D (5 bases). Germline CDR1 is LGHNA and CDR2 is YSLEER. Between the trimmed V and J ends, which lost 3 bases and 1 base, there was a span of 8 bases. This CDR3 spans 14 amino acids. The CDR3 DNA is TGCGCCAGCAGCCAGTGGCGGGGCACAGATACGCAGTATTTT. This translates into CASSQWRGTDTQYF.

This clone occurred once. This chain links TRBV18 with TRBJ1-5; the D gene is possibly TRBD1 (6 bases). V gave up 10 bases and J gave up 7 bases, with 17 bases separating them. The CDR3 covers 13 residues. The V gene's germline CDR1 is KGHSH and CDR2 LQKENI. CDR3 DNA sequence: TGTGCCACAGCTCCGGGACAAGGCCAGCCCCAGCATTTT. This gives the protein CATAPGQGQPQHF.

This clone was observed a few times. The rearrangement joins TRBV5-1 to TRBJ2-2; 8 positions agree with TRBD1. The junction had 5 bases not matched to a gene; V was cut back by 4 bases and J by 3 bases. Germline loops: CDR1 SGHRS, CDR2 YFSETQ. This CDR3 comprises 15 residues. CDR3 sequence (DNA): TGCGCCAGCAGCCTGACAGGGGTGGACACCGGGGAGCTGTTTTTT. Translating it yields CASSLTGVDTGELFF. The complete variable domain, with remaining parts taken from reference TRBV5-1 and TRBJ2-2, reads KAGVTQTPRYLIKTRGQQVTLSCSPISGHRSVSWYQQTPGQGLQFLFEYFSETQRNKGNFPGRFSGRQFSNSRSEMNVSTLELGDSALYLCASSLTGVDTGELFFGEGSRLTVL.

As for this clone: Other DNA sequences in the same sample also yield this CDR3. The chain links TRBV7-9 to TRBJ1-5; tentatively, D is TRBD1 (5 bases). This CDR3 is 15 amino acids long. Trimming took 5 bases from V and 1 from J, leaving 12 bases between them. Germline V gives CDR1 SEHNR, CDR2 FQNEAQ (reference sequence). CDR3 residues: CASSSQGGSNQPQHF. The DNA of the CDR3 is TGTGCCAGCAGCAGCCAGGGCGGAAGCAATCAGCCCCAGCATTTT.

The chain employs TRBV7-2 and TRBJ1-2; tentatively, D is TRBD1 (5 bases). Germline V gives CDR1 SGHTA, CDR2 FQGNSA. The CDR3 runs to 14 residues. Trimming removed 2 bases from V and 4 bases from J, with 11 bases in between. CDR3 region: CASSLSGGGYGYTF. In nucleotides, the CDR3 is TGTGCCAGCAGCTTATCCGGGGGGGGCTATGGCTACACCTTC. Full variable domain (outside the CDR3, taken from reference TRBV7-2 and TRBJ1-2): GAGVSQSPSNKVTEKGKDVELRCDPISGHTALYWYRQSLGQGLEFLIYFQGNSAPDKSGLPSDRFSAERTGGSVSTLTIQRTQQEDSAVYLCASSLSGGGYGYTFGSGTRLTVV.

This clone has only a few counts. The chain combines TRBV30 with TRBJ1-2, with D hard to call. This CDR3 has 14 amino acids. Between the trimmed V and J ends, which lost 1 base and 3 bases, there was a span of 12 bases. Looked up from germline, CDR1 is GTSNPN and CDR2 is SVGIG (reference sequence). CDR3 nucleotide sequence: TGTGCCTGGAGTGCTTTTCCTAGTGACTATGGCTACACCTTC. It codes for CAWSAFPSDYGYTF.

This clone was recorded only once. V usage is TRBV10-3 and J usage is TRBJ2-7; 9 bases map to TRBD1. V shed 5 bases, J shed 5 bases, and the junction held 4 bases outside the gene matches. This CDR3 has 13 amino acids. Per the germline V gene, CDR1 is ENHRY and CDR2 is SYGVKD. The CDR3 sequence is CAISYRGLDEQYF. The CDR3 DNA is TGTGCCATCAGTTACAGGGGGCTCGACGAGCAGTACTTC.

This chain uses TRBV7-2 with TRBJ2-1, with 7 bases lining up with TRBD1. The V gene end was trimmed by 4 bases and the J gene end by 6 bases; junction bases not matched to a gene: 6. CDR1 and CDR2 from the germline V gene are SGHTA and FQGNSA. The CDR3 is 14 amino acids. The CDR3 DNA follows: TGTGCCAGCAGCTCATGGACAGGCGGCAATGAGCAGTTCTTC. Its translation is CASSSWTGGNEQFF.

The gene calls are TRBV11-1 and TRBJ2-2, with D possibly TRBD1 on 6 matching bases. V was clipped by 6 bases and J by 4 bases, with 12 bases between them. Germline CDR1 SGHAT, CDR2 FQDESV (reference sequence). The CDR3 covers 14 residues. DNA of the CDR3: TGTGCCAGCAGGTATACAGGGTCCACCGGGGAGCTGTTTTTT. Its protein is CASRYTGSTGELFF.

V gene TRBV7-2 combines with J gene TRBJ2-7, with 11 nucleotides matching TRBD2. CDR3 length: 16 amino acids. The germline gives CDR1 SGHTA, CDR2 FQGNSA. Trimming removed 1 base from V and 5 bases from J; junction bases left unmatched: 7. The CDR3 protein is CASSLGRLAGLNEQYF. The CDR3 DNA is TGTGCCAGCAGCTTAGGAAGACTAGCGGGGCTCAACGAGCAGTACTTC.

This chain joins TRBV7-6 and TRBJ2-3, with a possible D match to TRBD2 (5 bases). Trimming stripped 5 bases from V and 4 bases from J, with 19 bases between. This CDR3 comprises 16 residues. Germline CDR1 is SGHVS and CDR2 is FNYEAQ. This CDR3 reads CASSPTVAKVADTQYF. As DNA, the CDR3 is TGTGCCAGCAGCCCTACGGTAGCGAAGGTGGCAGATACGCAGTATTTT. The full variable domain, its missing parts supplied by reference TRBV7-6 and TRBJ2-3, is GAGVSQSPRYKVTKRGQDVALRCDPISGHVSLYWYRQALGQGPEFLTYFNYEAQQDKSGLPNDRFSAERPEGSISTLTIQRTEQRDSAMYRCASSPTVAKVADTQYFGPGTRLTVL.

This clone was recorded only once. The chain joins TRBV5-6 to TRBJ2-7, with TRBD2 as a possible D gene (5 bases). The V gene lost 4 bases and the J gene lost 7 bases, with 18 bases spanning the gap. The CDR3 totals 14 residues. Germline CDR1 reads SGHDT; CDR2 reads YYEEEE. The CDR3 DNA reads as TGTGCCAGCAGCCCGAGCGGCGGAGTGGGGGAGCAGTACTTC. Amino acid sequence: CASSPSGGVGEQYF.